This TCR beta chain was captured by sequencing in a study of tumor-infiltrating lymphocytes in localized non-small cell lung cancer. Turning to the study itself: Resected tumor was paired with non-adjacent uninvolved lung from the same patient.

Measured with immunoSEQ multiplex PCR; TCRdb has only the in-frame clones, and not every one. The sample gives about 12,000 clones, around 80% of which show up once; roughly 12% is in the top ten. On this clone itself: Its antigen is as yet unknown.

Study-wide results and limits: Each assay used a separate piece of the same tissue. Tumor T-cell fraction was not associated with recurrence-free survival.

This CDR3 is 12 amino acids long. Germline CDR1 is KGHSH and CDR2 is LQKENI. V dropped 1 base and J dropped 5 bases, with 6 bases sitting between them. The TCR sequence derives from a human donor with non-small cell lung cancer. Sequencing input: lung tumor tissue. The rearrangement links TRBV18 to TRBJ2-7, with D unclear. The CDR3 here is CASSPQGHEQYF. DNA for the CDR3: TGTGCCAGCTCACCACAGGGCCACGAGCAGTACTTC.